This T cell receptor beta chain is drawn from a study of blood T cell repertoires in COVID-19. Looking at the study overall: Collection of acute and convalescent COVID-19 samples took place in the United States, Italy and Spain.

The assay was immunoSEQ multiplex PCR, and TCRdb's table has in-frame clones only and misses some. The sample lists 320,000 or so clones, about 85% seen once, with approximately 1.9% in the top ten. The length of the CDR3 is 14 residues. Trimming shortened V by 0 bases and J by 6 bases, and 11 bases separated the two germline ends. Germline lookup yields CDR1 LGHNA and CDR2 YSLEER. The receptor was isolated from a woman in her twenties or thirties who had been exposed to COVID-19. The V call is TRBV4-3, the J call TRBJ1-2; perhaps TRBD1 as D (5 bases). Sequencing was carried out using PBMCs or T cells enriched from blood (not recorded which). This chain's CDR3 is CASSQDYGGNGYTF. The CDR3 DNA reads TGCGCCAGCAGCCAAGATTACGGGGGAAATGGCTACACCTTC.